This note documents a single T cell receptor (beta chain) sequence. Participants reported their clinical history, and cohort assignment relied on those reports. This CDR3 is built from 14 residues. V trimming: 0 bases; J trimming: 10 bases; junction bases outside the gene matches: 6. Germline-derived CDR1 and CDR2 are SEHNR and FQNEAQ (reference sequence). These data belong to a study of blood T cell repertoires in COVID-19. Overall study context: Italy, Spain and the United States were the sources of the convalescent and acute COVID-19 samples.

In the original processing: Amplifying reference gene primers gave estimates of nucleated cell counts. The repertoire was sequenced with immunoSEQ multiplex PCR; TCRdb's copy has only in-frame clones and lacks some. V and J calls and clone size come straight from that table; D and trimming were deduced from the DNA. The repertoire has about 310,000 clones, around 91% of them found once; the top ten carry about 9.5%. This clonotype was obtained from a woman in her forties who had recovered from COVID-19. This chain uses TRBV7-9 with TRBJ2-1, with 7 bases that match TRBD2. Specimen: PBMCs or T cells enriched from blood (not recorded which). The CDR3 reads CASSLASSGPEQFF. Here the CDR3 DNA reads TGTGCCAGCAGCTTAGCCTCTAGCGGACCCGAGCAGTTCTTC.